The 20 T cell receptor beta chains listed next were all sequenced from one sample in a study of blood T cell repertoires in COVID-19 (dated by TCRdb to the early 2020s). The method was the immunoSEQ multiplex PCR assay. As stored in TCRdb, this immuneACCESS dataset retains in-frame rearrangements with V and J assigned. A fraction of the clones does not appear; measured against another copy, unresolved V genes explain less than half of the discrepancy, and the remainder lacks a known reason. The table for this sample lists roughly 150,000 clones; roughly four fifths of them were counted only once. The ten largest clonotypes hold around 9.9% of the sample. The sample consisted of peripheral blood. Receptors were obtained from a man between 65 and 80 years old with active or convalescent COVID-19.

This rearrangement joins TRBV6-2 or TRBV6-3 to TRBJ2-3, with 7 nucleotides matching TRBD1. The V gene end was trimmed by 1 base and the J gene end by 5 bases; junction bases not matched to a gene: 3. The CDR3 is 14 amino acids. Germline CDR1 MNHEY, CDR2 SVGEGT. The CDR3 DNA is TGTGCCAGCAGTTACTTGTACAGGGGAGATACGCAGTATTTT. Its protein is CASSYLYRGDTQYF.

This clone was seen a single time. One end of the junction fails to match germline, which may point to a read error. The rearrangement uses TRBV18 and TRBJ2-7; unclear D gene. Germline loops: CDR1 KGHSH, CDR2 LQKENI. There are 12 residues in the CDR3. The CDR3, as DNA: TGTGCCAGCTCACCAATACGGAACGAGGAGTACTTC. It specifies CASSPIRNEEYF.

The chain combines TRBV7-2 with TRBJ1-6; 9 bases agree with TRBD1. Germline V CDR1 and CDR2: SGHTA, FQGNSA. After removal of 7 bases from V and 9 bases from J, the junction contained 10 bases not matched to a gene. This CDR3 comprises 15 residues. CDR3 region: CASNLGDRVGSPLHF. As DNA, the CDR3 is TGTGCCAGCAATTTGGGGGACAGGGTGGGTTCACCCCTCCACTTT.

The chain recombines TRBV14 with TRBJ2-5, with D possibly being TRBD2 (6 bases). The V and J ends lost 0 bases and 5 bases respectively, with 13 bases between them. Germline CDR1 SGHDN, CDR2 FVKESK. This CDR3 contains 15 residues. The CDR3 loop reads CASSQERTRGETQYF. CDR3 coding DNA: TGTGCCAGCAGCCAAGAGCGGACTCGGGGGGAGACCCAGTACTTC.

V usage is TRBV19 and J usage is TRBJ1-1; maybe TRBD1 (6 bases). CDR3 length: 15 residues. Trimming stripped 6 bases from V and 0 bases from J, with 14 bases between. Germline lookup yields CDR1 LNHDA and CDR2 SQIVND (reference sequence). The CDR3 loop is CASRGADSMNTEAFF. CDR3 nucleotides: TGTGCCAGTAGGGGGGCGGACAGTATGAACACTGAAGCTTTCTTT.

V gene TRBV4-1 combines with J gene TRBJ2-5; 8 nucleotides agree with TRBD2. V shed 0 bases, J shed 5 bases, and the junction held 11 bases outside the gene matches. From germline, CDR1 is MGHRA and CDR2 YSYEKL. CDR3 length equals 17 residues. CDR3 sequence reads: CASSQEGAGGARETQYF. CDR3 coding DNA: TGCGCCAGCAGCCAAGAAGGGGCCGGGGGGGCCCGGGAGACCCAGTACTTC.

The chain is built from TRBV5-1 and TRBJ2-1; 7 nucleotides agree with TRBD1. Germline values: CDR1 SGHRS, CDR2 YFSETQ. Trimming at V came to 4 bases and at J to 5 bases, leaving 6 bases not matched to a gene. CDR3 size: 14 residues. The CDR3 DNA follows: TGCGCCAGCAGCCACAGGGGCTTGGACAATGAGCAGTTCTTC. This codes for CASSHRGLDNEQFF.

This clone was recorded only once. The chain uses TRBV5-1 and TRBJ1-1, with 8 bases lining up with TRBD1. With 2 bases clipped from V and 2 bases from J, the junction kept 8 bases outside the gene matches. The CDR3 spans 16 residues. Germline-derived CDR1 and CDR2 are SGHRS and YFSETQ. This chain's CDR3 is CASSFLAGGQNTEAFF. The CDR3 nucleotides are TGCGCCAGCAGCTTTTTGGCAGGGGGCCAAAACACTGAAGCTTTCTTT. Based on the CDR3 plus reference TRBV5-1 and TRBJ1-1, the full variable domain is KAGVTQTPRYLIKTRGQQVTLSCSPISGHRSVSWYQQTPGQGLQFLFEYFSETQRNKGNFPGRFSGRQFSNSRSEMNVSTLELGDSALYLCASSFLAGGQNTEAFFGQGTRLTVV.

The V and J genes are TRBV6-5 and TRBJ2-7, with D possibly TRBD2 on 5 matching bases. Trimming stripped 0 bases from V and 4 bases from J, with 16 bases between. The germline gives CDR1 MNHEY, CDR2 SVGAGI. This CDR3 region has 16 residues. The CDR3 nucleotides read TGTGCCAGCAGTTACTCCCGGACTCCCCAAGGGTACGAGCAGTACTTC. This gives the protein CASSYSRTPQGYEQYF.

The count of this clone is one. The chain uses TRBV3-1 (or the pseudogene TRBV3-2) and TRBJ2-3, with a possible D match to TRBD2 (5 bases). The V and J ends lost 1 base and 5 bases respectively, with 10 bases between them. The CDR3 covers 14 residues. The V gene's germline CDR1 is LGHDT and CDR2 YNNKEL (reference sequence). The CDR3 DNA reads TGTGCCAGCAGCCAAGGTCCTGGGAGAGATACGCAGTATTTT. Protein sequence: CASSQGPGRDTQYF.

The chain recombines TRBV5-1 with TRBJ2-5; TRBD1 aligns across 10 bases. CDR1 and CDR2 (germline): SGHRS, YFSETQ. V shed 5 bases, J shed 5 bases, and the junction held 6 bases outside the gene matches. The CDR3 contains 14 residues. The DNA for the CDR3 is TGCGCCAGCAGGACAGGGGGCCAGTCGGAGACCCAGTACTTC. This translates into CASRTGGQSETQYF.

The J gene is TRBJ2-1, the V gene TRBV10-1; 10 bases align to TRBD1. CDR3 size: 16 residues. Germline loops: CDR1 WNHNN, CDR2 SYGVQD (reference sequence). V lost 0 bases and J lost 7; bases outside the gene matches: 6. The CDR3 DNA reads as TGCGCCAGCAGTGAGTCAGGGACAGGGGATAAGAATGAGCAGTTCTTC. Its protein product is CASSESGTGDKNEQFF.

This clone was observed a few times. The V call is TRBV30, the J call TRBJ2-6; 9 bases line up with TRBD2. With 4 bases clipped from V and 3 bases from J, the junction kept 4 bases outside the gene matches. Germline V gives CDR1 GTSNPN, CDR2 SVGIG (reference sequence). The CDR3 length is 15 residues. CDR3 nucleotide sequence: TGTGCCTGGACTGCGGGGGGGTATGGGGCCAACGTCCTGACTTTC. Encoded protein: CAWTAGGYGANVLTF.

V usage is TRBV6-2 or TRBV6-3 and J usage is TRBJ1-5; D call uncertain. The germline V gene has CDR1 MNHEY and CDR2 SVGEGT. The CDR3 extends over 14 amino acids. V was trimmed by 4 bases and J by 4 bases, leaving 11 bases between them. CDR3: CASSFNGINQPQHF. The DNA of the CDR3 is TGTGCCAGCAGTTTCAACGGGATTAATCAGCCCCAGCATTTT.

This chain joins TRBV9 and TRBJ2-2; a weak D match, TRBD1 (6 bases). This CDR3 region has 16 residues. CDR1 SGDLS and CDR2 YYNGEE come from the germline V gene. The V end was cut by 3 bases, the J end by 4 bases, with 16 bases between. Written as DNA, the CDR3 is TGTGCCAGCAGCGCCCAAACAGGGTTTTTCACCGGGGAGCTGTTTTTT. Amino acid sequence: CASSAQTGFFTGELFF.

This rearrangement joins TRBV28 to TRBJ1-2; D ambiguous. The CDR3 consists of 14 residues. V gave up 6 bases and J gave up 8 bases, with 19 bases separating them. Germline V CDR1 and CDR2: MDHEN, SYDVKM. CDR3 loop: CASSSPGGPSGYTF. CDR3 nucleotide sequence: TGTGCCAGCAGCTCGCCTGGCGGGCCCAGCGGCTACACCTTC.

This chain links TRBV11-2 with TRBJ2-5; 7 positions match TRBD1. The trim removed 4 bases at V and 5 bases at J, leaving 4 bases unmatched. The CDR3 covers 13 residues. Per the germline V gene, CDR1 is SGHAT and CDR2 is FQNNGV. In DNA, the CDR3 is TGTGCCAGCAGCTCTGGACAGGCGGAGACCCAGTACTTC. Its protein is CASSSGQAETQYF.

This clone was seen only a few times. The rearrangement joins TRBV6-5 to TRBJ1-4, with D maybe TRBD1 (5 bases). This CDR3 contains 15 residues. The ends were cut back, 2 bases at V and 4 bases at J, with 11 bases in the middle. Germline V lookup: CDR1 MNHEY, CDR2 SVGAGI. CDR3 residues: CASSYRPGFNEKLFF. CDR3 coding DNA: TGTGCCAGCAGTTACAGGCCAGGGTTTAATGAAAAACTGTTTTTT.

CDR3 residues: CASSIGTGAAYEQYF. The CDR3 DNA sequence: TGTGCCAGTAGTATAGGGACAGGGGCAGCCTACGAGCAGTACTTC. The chain uses TRBV19 and TRBJ2-7; 9 nucleotides match TRBD1. CDR3 length: 15 amino acids. Trimming removed 1 base from V and 2 bases from J; junction bases left unmatched: 3. Germline CDR1 LNHDA, CDR2 SQIVND (reference sequence).

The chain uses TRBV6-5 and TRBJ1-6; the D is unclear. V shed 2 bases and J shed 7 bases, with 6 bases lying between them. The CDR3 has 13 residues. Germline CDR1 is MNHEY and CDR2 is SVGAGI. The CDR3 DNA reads TGTGCCAGCAGTTACGAGAGGAATTCACCCCTCCACTTT. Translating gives CASSYERNSPLHF.